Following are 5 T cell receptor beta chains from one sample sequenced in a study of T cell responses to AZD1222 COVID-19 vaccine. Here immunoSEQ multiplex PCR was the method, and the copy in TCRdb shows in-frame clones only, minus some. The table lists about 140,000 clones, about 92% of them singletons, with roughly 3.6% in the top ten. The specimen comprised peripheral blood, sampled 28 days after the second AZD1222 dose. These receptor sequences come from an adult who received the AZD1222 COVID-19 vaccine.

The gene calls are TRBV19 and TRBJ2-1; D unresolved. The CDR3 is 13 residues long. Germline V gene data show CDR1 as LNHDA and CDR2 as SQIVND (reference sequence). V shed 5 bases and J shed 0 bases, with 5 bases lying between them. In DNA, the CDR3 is TGTGCCAGTAGTGGCTACTCCTACAATGAGCAGTTCTTC. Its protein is CASSGYSYNEQFF.

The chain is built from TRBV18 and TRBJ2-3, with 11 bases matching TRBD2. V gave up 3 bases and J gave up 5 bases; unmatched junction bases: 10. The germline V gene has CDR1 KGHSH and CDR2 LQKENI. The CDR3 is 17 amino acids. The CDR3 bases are TGTGCCAGCTCACCCCCAAGACTAGCGGGACGAATAGATACGCAGTATTTT. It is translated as CASSPPRLAGRIDTQYF.

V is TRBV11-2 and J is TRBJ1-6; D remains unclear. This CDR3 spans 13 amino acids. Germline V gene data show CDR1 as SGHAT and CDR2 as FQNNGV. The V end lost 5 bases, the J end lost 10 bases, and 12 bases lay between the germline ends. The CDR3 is CASSTLLGSPLHF. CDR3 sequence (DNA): TGTGCCAGCAGCACGCTCCTCGGGTCACCCCTCCACTTT.

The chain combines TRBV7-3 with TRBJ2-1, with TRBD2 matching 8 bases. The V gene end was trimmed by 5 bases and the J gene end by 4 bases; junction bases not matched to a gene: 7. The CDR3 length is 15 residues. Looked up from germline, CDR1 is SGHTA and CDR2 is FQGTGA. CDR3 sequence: CASSLASGPYNEQFF. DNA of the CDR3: TGTGCCAGCAGCCTCGCTAGCGGGCCATACAATGAGCAGTTCTTC.

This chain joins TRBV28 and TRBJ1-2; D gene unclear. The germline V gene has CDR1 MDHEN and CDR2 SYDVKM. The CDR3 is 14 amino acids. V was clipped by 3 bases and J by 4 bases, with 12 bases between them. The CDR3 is CASSFQSVVYGYTF. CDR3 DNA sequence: TGTGCCAGCAGTTTTCAGTCGGTAGTCTATGGCTACACCTTC.